The source of this T cell receptor (beta chain) is a study of beta chain features in type 1 diabetes. Expressed TCRB transcripts were sequenced because the isolated RNA had all been reverse transcribed beforehand. Clones were read by immunoSEQ multiplex PCR, and TCRdb kept only the in-frame ones, dropping some. The table has about 360,000 clones, roughly 13% seen once. Germline V gene data show CDR1 as GTSNPN and CDR2 as SVGIG (reference sequence). The CDR3 contains 16 residues. The V end lost 0 bases, the J end lost 1 base, and 14 bases lay between the germline ends. This clone was detected a few times.

The chain employs TRBV30 and TRBJ2-3; weak D call: TRBD2 (6 bases). Sequenced input: naive CD4+ T cells from blood. The receptor was derived from a man aged 18 to 30 in good health. The CDR3 coding sequence is TGTGCCTGGAGTGTCGGAGGGGCTTGGCGCACAGATACGCAGTATTTT. Translated, it gives CAWSVGGAWRTDTQYF.